A selection of T cell receptor beta chains follows, all from one sample in a study of OX40 agonist ivuxolimab in advanced cancers. Some clones are missing from TCRdb's copy, which holds only in-frame ones; the method was immunoSEQ multiplex PCR. This sample has about 55,000 clones; more than 70% occur once, and the top ten carry 6.9%. This material consisted of CD4+ or CD8+ T cells sorted from blood, taken in a trial of the OX40 agonist ivuxolimab. The receptors derive from an adult with an advanced solid tumor such as melanoma, head and neck, liver or kidney cancer. Both conserved end residues are part of each CDR3. Each record gives: CDR3 protein, CDR3 DNA, J gene, clone size, D gene, V gene. The D gene is left open where the match is weak. For some rows the clone size is stated as once, few or many, or as a class when expanded; others skip it.

cdr3_aa: CASIRVGSMGNEQFF
cdr3_nt: TGTGCCAGCATCCGGGTGGGGAGTATGGGGAATGAGCAGTTCTTC
j_call: TRBJ2-1
clone_size: once
d_call: .
v_call: TRBV7-9

cdr3_aa: CAINGKRESADTQYF
cdr3_nt: TGTGCCATCAATGGTAAGCGGGAGTCCGCAGATACGCAGTATTTT
j_call: TRBJ2-3
clone_size: .
d_call: TRBD2
v_call: TRBV10-3

cdr3_aa: CASSPRQGETGELFF
cdr3_nt: TGTGCCAGCTCACCACGACAGGGGGAGACCGGGGAGCTGTTTTTT
j_call: TRBJ2-2
clone_size: .
d_call: TRBD1
v_call: TRBV18

cdr3_aa: CASSGQGVGETQYF
cdr3_nt: TGTGCCAGCAGCGGACAGGGGGTGGGGGAGACCCAGTACTTC
j_call: TRBJ2-5
clone_size: once
d_call: TRBD1
v_call: TRBV28

cdr3_aa: CASPGNTGRTDTQYF
cdr3_nt: TGTGCCAGCCCTGGGAATACGGGGAGGACAGATACGCAGTATTTT
j_call: TRBJ2-3
clone_size: .
d_call: .
v_call: TRBV27

cdr3_aa: CASRGETQPQHF
cdr3_nt: TGTGCCAGCAGGGGCGAGACTCAGCCCCAGCATTTT
j_call: TRBJ1-5
clone_size: .
d_call: .
v_call: TRBV2

cdr3_aa: CASSRYSTVYEQYF
cdr3_nt: TGTGCCAGCAGTCGCTACTCGACAGTCTACGAGCAGTACTTC
j_call: TRBJ2-7
clone_size: .
d_call: .
v_call: TRBV6-6

cdr3_aa: CASSPSRDPTRELFF
cdr3_nt: TGTGCCAGCAGTCCGTCCCGGGACCCAACCAGGGAGCTGTTTTTT
j_call: TRBJ2-2
clone_size: once
d_call: .
v_call: TRBV27

cdr3_aa: CASEGPLNTGELFF
cdr3_nt: TGCGCCAGTGAGGGACCTCTGAACACCGGGGAGCTGTTTTTT
j_call: TRBJ2-2
clone_size: .
d_call: .
v_call: TRBV5-1

cdr3_aa: CSVDAGNTIYF
cdr3_nt: TGCAGCGTCGACGCTGGAAACACCATATATTTT
j_call: TRBJ1-3
clone_size: once
d_call: .
v_call: TRBV29-1

cdr3_aa: CATKTGAGEKLFF
cdr3_nt: TGTGCCACCAAGACAGGGGCCGGTGAAAAACTGTTTTTT
j_call: TRBJ1-4
clone_size: .
d_call: TRBD1
v_call: TRBV15

cdr3_aa: CASSPAGEGQPQHF
cdr3_nt: TGTGCCAGCTCACCCGCGGGTGAGGGTCAGCCCCAGCATTTT
j_call: TRBJ1-5
clone_size: .
d_call: .
v_call: TRBV18

cdr3_aa: CASSPRREHTEAFF
cdr3_nt: TGTGCCAGCTCACCACGCAGGGAGCACACTGAAGCTTTCTTT
j_call: TRBJ1-1
clone_size: .
d_call: .
v_call: TRBV18

cdr3_aa: CASSLASGAQPQHF
cdr3_nt: TGCGCCAGCAGCTTGGCCAGCGGTGCTCAGCCCCAGCATTTT
j_call: TRBJ1-5
clone_size: .
d_call: .
v_call: TRBV5-1

cdr3_aa: CASTEWSGRGVNEQFF
cdr3_nt: TGTGCCAGCACCGAATGGAGCGGGAGGGGGGTAAATGAGCAGTTCTTC
j_call: TRBJ2-1
clone_size: .
d_call: TRBD2
v_call: TRBV27

cdr3_aa: CASSLGGLNTGELFF
cdr3_nt: TGCGCCAGCAGCTTGGGGGGACTAAACACCGGGGAGCTGTTTTTT
j_call: TRBJ2-2
clone_size: .
d_call: TRBD2
v_call: TRBV5-1

cdr3_aa: CASSIARGNQPQHF
cdr3_nt: TGTGCCAGTAGTATAGCCAGGGGGAATCAGCCCCAGCATTTT
j_call: TRBJ1-5
clone_size: .
d_call: TRBD1
v_call: TRBV19

cdr3_aa: CASSIVPPGDERETQYF
cdr3_nt: TGTGCCAGTAGTATAGTCCCCCCGGGAGATGAAAGAGAGACCCAGTACTTC
j_call: TRBJ2-5
clone_size: once
d_call: .
v_call: TRBV19

cdr3_aa: CAWSHWGSNQPQHF
cdr3_nt: TGTGCCTGGAGTCACTGGGGAAGCAATCAGCCCCAGCATTTT
j_call: TRBJ1-5
clone_size: .
d_call: .
v_call: TRBV30

cdr3_aa: CASSGETVNTGELFF
cdr3_nt: TGTGCCAGCAGTGGCGAGACGGTGAACACCGGGGAGCTGTTTTTT
j_call: TRBJ2-2
clone_size: .
d_call: .
v_call: TRBV6-5

cdr3_aa: CASSSAASSTDTQYF
cdr3_nt: TGTGCCAGCAGTTCTGCCGCATCTAGCACAGATACGCAGTATTTT
j_call: TRBJ2-3
clone_size: .
d_call: .
v_call: TRBV6-1

cdr3_aa: CASSGPRAGLDKNIQYF
cdr3_nt: TGTGCCAGCAGCGGGCCTAGGGCAGGTCTAGACAAAAACATTCAGTACTTC
j_call: TRBJ2-4
clone_size: .
d_call: .
v_call: TRBV5-6

cdr3_aa: CASSPRLAGEETQYF
cdr3_nt: TGCGCCAGCAGCCCTCGACTAGCGGGGGAAGAGACCCAGTACTTC
j_call: TRBJ2-5
clone_size: .
d_call: TRBD2
v_call: TRBV5-1

cdr3_aa: CASSRDKISNQPQHF
cdr3_nt: TGTGCCAGCTCCCGGGACAAAATTAGCAATCAGCCCCAGCATTTT
j_call: TRBJ1-5
clone_size: .
d_call: .
v_call: TRBV18

cdr3_aa: CASSLLSDEQFF
cdr3_nt: TGTGCCAGCAGCTTACTTAGCGATGAGCAGTTCTTC
j_call: TRBJ2-1
clone_size: .
d_call: .
v_call: TRBV7-8

cdr3_aa: CASSLLADTQYF
cdr3_nt: TGTGCCAGCAGTTTACTCGCAGATACGCAGTATTTT
j_call: TRBJ2-3
clone_size: .
d_call: .
v_call: TRBV28

cdr3_aa: CASRTGQGAQETQYF
cdr3_nt: TGTGCCAGTAGAACCGGACAGGGGGCGCAGGAGACCCAGTACTTC
j_call: TRBJ2-5
clone_size: .
d_call: TRBD1
v_call: TRBV19

cdr3_aa: CASSLGSRGGRPGNEQFF
cdr3_nt: TGTGCCAGCAGCTTGGGATCGAGGGGCGGGAGGCCGGGGAATGAGCAGTTCTTC
j_call: TRBJ2-1
clone_size: .
d_call: TRBD2
v_call: TRBV5-4

cdr3_aa: CASSLGGSSGNTIYF
cdr3_nt: TGCGCCAGCAGCCTGGGGGGGAGCTCTGGAAACACCATATATTTT
j_call: TRBJ1-3
clone_size: few
d_call: .
v_call: TRBV5-1

cdr3_aa: CASSSGFGSGADTQYF
cdr3_nt: TGTGCCAGCAGCTCAGGGTTTGGTAGCGGGGCAGATACGCAGTATTTT
j_call: TRBJ2-3
clone_size: .
d_call: TRBD2
v_call: TRBV7-3

cdr3_aa: CASSYSSPGANEQYF
cdr3_nt: TGTGCCAGCAGTTACTCGAGTCCAGGGGCGAACGAGCAGTACTTC
j_call: TRBJ2-7
clone_size: .
d_call: .
v_call: TRBV6-6

cdr3_aa: CASKTGGDQPQHF
cdr3_nt: TGTGCCAGTAAGACAGGGGGCGATCAGCCCCAGCATTTT
j_call: TRBJ1-5
clone_size: .
d_call: TRBD1
v_call: TRBV27

cdr3_aa: CASRSGTGVSGNTIYF
cdr3_nt: TGCGCCAGCAGATCCGGGACAGGGGTCTCTGGAAACACCATATATTTT
j_call: TRBJ1-3
clone_size: .
d_call: TRBD1
v_call: TRBV5-1

cdr3_aa: CASSLEMAGFHGYTF
cdr3_nt: TGTGCCAGCAGCTTAGAAATGGCCGGGTTTCATGGCTACACCTTC
j_call: TRBJ1-2
clone_size: .
d_call: .
v_call: TRBV11-2

cdr3_aa: CASSSAGTTTGYTF
cdr3_nt: TGTGCCAGCAGTTCGGCCGGGACAACAACGGGCTACACCTTC
j_call: TRBJ1-2
clone_size: .
d_call: .
v_call: TRBV28

cdr3_aa: CASSSGQGARNEQFF
cdr3_nt: TGTGCCAGCAGCTCGGGACAGGGGGCGCGGAATGAGCAGTTCTTC
j_call: TRBJ2-1
clone_size: once
d_call: TRBD1
v_call: TRBV11-2

cdr3_aa: CASSLPTVNEQFF
cdr3_nt: TGTGCCAGCAGCCTCCCGACAGTCAATGAGCAGTTCTTC
j_call: TRBJ2-1
clone_size: .
d_call: .
v_call: TRBV7-3

cdr3_aa: CASSSGGDQETQYF
cdr3_nt: TGCGCCAGCAGCTCAGGGGGGGACCAAGAGACCCAGTACTTC
j_call: TRBJ2-5
clone_size: .
d_call: .
v_call: TRBV5-1

cdr3_aa: CASSLVLGTGPGGNYGYTF
cdr3_nt: TGCGCCAGCAGCTTGGTACTCGGGACAGGCCCGGGGGGAAACTATGGCTACACCTTC
j_call: TRBJ1-2
clone_size: .
d_call: TRBD1
v_call: TRBV5-1

cdr3_aa: CATRTSGRKYNEQFF
cdr3_nt: TGTGCCACCAGGACTAGCGGGAGGAAATACAATGAGCAGTTCTTC
j_call: TRBJ2-1
clone_size: .
d_call: TRBD2
v_call: TRBV15